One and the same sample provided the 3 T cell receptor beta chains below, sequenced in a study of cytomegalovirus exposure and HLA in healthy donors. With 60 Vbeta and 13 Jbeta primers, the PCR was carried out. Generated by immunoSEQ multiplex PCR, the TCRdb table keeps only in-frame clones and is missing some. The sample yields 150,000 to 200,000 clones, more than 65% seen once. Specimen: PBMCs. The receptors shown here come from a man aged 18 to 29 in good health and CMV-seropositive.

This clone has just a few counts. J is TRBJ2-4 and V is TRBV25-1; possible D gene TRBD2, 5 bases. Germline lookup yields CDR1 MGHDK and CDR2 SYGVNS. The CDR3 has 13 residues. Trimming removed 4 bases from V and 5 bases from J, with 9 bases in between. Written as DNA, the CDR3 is TGTGCCAGCAGTGCTTCCGGGGAAAACATTCAGTACTTC. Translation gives CASSASGENIQYF.

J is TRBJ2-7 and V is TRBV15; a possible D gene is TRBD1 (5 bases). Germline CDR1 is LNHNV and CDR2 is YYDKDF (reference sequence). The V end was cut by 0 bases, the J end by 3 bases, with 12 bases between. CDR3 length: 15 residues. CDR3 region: CATSRDLGAVYEQYF. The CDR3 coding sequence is TGTGCCACCAGCAGAGATCTTGGGGCTGTCTACGAGCAGTACTTC.

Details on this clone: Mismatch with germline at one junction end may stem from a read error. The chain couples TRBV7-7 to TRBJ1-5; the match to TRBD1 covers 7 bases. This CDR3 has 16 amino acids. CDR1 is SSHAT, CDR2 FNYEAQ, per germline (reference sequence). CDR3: CASSLRATGSLQPQHF. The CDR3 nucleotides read TGTGCTAGCAGCTTAAGGGCGACAGGGTCACTTCAGCCCCAGCATTTT. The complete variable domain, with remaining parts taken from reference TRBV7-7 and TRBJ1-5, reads GAGVSQSPRYKVTKRGQDVTLRCDPISSHATLYWYQQALGQGPEFLTYFNYEAQPDKSGLPSDRFSAERPEGSISTLTIQRTEQRDSAMYRCASSLRATGSLQPQHFGDGTRLSIL.